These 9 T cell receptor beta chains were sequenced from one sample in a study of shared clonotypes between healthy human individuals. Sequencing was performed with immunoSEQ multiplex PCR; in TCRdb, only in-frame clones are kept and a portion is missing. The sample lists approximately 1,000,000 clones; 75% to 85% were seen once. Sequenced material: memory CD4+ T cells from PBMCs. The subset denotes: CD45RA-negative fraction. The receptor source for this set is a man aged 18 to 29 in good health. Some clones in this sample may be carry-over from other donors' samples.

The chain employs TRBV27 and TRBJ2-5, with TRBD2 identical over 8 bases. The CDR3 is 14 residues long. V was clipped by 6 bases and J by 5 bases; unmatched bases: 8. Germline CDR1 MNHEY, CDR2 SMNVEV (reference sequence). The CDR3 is CASSLAGSWETQYF. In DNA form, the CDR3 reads TGTGCCAGCAGCTTAGCGGGGTCCTGGGAGACCCAGTACTTC.

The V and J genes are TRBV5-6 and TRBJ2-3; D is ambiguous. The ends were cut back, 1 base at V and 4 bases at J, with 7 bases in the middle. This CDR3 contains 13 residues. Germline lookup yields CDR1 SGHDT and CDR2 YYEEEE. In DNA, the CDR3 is TGTGCCAGCAGCTTGTTCGAGTCAGATACGCAGTATTTT. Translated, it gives CASSLFESDTQYF.

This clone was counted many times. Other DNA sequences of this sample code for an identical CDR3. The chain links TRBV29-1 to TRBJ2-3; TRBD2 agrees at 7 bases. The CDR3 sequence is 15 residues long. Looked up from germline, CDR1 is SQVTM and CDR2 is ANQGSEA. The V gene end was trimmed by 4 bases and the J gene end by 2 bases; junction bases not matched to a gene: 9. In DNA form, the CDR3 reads TGCAGCGTTGGGGTTGGCGGGAGAAACACAGATACGCAGTATTTT. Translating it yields CSVGVGGRNTDTQYF.

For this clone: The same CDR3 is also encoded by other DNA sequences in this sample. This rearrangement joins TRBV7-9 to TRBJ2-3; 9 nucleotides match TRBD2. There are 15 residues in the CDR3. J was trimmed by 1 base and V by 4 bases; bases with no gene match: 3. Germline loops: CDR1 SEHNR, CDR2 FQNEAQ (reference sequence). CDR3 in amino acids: CASSSRTSGTDTQYF. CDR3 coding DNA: TGTGCCAGCAGCTCCCGGACTAGCGGCACAGATACGCAGTATTTT.

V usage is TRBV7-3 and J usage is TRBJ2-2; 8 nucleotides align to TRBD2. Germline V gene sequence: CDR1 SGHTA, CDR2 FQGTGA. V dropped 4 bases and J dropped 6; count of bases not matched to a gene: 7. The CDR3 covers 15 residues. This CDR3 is CASSSGLDSPGELFF. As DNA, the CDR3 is TGTGCCAGCAGCTCGGGACTAGATAGCCCCGGGGAGCTGTTTTTT.

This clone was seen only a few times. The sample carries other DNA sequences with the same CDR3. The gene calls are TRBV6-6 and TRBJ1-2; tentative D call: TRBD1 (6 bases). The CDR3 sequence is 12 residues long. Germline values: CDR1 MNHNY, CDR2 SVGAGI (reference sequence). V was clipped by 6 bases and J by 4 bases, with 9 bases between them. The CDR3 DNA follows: TGTGCCAGCAGCCTGGACAGCTATGGCTACACCTTC. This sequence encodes CASSLDSYGYTF.

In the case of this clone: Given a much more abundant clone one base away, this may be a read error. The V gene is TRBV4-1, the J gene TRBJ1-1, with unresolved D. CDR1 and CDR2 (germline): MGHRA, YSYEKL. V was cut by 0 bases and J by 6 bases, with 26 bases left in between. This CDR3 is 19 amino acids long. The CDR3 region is CASSQDLGSSLDARAEAFF. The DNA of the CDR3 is TGCGCCAGCAGCCAAGATTTAGGGTCTTCCCTCGACGCCAGAGCTGAAGCTTTCTTT.

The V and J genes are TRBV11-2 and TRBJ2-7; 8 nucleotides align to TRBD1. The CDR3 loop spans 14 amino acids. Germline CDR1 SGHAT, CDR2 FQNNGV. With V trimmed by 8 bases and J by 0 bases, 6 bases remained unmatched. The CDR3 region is CASGRDRYSYEQYF. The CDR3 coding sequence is TGTGCCAGCGGCCGGGACAGGTACTCCTACGAGCAGTACTTC.

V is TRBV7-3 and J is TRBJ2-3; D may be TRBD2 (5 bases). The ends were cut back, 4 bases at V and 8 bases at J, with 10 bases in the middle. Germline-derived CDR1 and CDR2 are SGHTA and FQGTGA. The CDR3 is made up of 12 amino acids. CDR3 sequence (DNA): TGTGCCAGCAGCTCGACCGAGGGTACGCAGTATTTT. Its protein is CASSSTEGTQYF.